Listed here are 8 T cell receptor beta chains from one sample, sequenced in a study of CD4+ T cells in melanoma. The method was immunoSEQ multiplex PCR; TCRdb's version includes in-frame clones alone and lacks a portion of them. The table lists about 21,000 clones, over 70% of them singletons, with about 3.5% in the top ten. Material: cells from a culture (not recorded whether cultured in vitro). All receptors derive from a human donor with melanoma.

By frequency in the sample, this clone is medium-sized (0.01 to 0.1%). The V call is TRBV27, the J call TRBJ1-3; D is unresolved. The germline gives CDR1 MNHEY, CDR2 SMNVEV (reference sequence). V dropped 1 base and J dropped 3 bases, with 4 bases sitting between them. The CDR3 runs to 13 residues. The CDR3, as DNA: TGTGCCAGCAGTTTATTAAGTGGAAACACCATATATTTT. Its translation is CASSLLSGNTIYF.

V and J are TRBV29-1 and TRBJ1-3; TRBD1 is a possible D gene (5 bases). Germline assignment: CDR1 SQVTM and CDR2 ANQGSEA. Trimming took 2 bases from V and 3 from J, leaving 26 bases between them. The CDR3 is 19 residues long. Here the CDR3 reads CSVEKSRGGSRVYGNTIYF. The DNA for the CDR3 is TGCAGCGTTGAAAAGAGCCGGGGCGGGTCGAGGGTATATGGAAACACCATATATTTT. Looking up the rest from reference TRBV29-1 and TRBJ1-3 gives the full variable domain: SAVISQKPSRDICQRGTSLTIQCQVDSQVTMMFWYRQQPGQSLTLIATANQGSEATYESGFVIDKFPISRPNLTFSTLTVSNMSPEDSSIYLCSVEKSRGGSRVYGNTIYFGEGSWLTVV.

Written as DNA, the CDR3 is TGCGCCAGCAGCTTGGCCGAGGGGGTACGGGGTGAAAAACTGTTTTTT. It yields the protein CASSLAEGVRGEKLFF. The chain joins TRBV5-1 to TRBJ1-4, with a tentative D call TRBD1 (6 bases). The V end lost 0 bases, the J end lost 7 bases, and 16 bases lay between the germline ends. CDR1 SGHRS and CDR2 YFSETQ come from the germline V gene. The CDR3 runs 16 residues.

The J gene is TRBJ2-1, the V gene TRBV19; no firm D call. Germline V gives CDR1 LNHDA, CDR2 SQIVND (reference sequence). The CDR3 spans 10 residues. Deletions cut 9 bases from V and 10 bases from J, with 10 bases between. CDR3 region: CARSTREQFF. In DNA, the CDR3 is TGTGCCAGGTCCACCCGCGAGCAGTTCTTC. Full variable domain (remainder filled in from reference TRBV19 and TRBJ2-1): DGGITQSPKYLFRKEGQNVTLSCEQNLNHDAMYWYRQDPGQGLRLIYYSQIVNDFQKGDIAEGYSVSREKKESFPLTVTSAQKNPTAFYLCARSTREQFFGPGTRLTVL.

This rearrangement joins TRBV5-1 to TRBJ2-2, with TRBD1 matching over 7 bases. Trimming cost V 4 bases and J 7 bases; bases outside gene matches: 10. The CDR3 has 15 residues. The germline CDR1 and CDR2 sequences are SGHRS and YFSETQ. The CDR3 region is CASSRTTGIVGELFF. The CDR3 nucleotides read TGCGCCAGCAGCCGGACGACAGGGATCGTCGGGGAGCTGTTTTTT.

The V gene is TRBV4-1, the J gene TRBJ2-5, with 9 bases matching TRBD1. The CDR3 length is 15 residues. Per germline, CDR1 MGHRA and CDR2 YSYEKL. The J segment lost 2 bases and the V segment lost 1 base, leaving 2 bases of the junction unmatched. In DNA, the CDR3 is TGCGCCAGCAGCCAAGGGACAGGGGTTCAAGAGACCCAGTACTTC. It codes for CASSQGTGVQETQYF.

J is TRBJ2-3 and V is TRBV18, with TRBD1 as a possible D gene (6 bases). Germline CDR1 is KGHSH and CDR2 is LQKENI. This CDR3 comprises 16 residues. V was cut by 3 bases and J by 2 bases, with 15 bases left in between. CDR3 DNA sequence: TGTGCCAGCTCACCTTCTCAGGGGCTGTACACAGATACGCAGTATTTT. Encoded protein: CASSPSQGLYTDTQYF.

The J gene is TRBJ2-1, the V gene TRBV7-9, with TRBD2 matching 13 bases. Germline V CDR1 and CDR2: SEHNR, FQNEAQ (reference sequence). The CDR3 runs 16 residues. Germline trimming cut 4 bases from V and 8 bases from J; bases unmatched to any gene: 8. CDR3 nucleotide sequence: TGTGCCAGCAGCTACCCGGGACTAGCGGGGAGGGATGAGCAGTTCTTC. Translating it yields CASSYPGLAGRDEQFF.